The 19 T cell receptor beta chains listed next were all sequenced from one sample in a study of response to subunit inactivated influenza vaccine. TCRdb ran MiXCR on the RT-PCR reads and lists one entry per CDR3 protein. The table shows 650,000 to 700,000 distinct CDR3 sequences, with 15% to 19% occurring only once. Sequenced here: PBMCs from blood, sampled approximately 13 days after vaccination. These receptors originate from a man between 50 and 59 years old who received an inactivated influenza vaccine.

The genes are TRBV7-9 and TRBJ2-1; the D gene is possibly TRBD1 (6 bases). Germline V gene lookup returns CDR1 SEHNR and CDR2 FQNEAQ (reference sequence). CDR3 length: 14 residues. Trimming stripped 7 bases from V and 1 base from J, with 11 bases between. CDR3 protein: CASTDGQSYNEQFF. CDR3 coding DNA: TGTGCCAGCACCGACGGACAGTCCTACAATGAGCAGTTCTTC. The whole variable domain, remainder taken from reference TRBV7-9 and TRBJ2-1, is DTGVSQNPRHKITKRGQNVTFRCDPISEHNRLYWYRQTLGQGPEFLTYFQNEAQLEKSRLLSDRFSAERPKGSFSTLEIQRTEQGDSAMYLCASTDGQSYNEQFFGPGTRLTVL.

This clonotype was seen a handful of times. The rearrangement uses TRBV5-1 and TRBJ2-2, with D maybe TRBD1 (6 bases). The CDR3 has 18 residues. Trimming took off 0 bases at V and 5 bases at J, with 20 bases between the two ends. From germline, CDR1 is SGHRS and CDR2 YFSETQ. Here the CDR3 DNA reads TGCGCCAGCAGCTTGGGGTTCGTGGGGGCTAAGAGGACCGGGGAGCTGTTTTTT. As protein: CASSLGFVGAKRTGELFF. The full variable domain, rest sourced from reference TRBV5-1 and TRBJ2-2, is KAGVTQTPRYLIKTRGQQVTLSCSPISGHRSVSWYQQTPGQGLQFLFEYFSETQRNKGNFPGRFSGRQFSNSRSEMNVSTLELGDSALYLCASSLGFVGAKRTGELFFGEGSRLTVL.

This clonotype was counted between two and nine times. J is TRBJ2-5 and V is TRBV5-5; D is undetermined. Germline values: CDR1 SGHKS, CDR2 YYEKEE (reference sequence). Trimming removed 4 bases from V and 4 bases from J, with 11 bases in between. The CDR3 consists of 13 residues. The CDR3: CASSPGRIETQYF. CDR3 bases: TGTGCCAGCAGCCCCGGACGGATAGAGACCCAGTACTTC.

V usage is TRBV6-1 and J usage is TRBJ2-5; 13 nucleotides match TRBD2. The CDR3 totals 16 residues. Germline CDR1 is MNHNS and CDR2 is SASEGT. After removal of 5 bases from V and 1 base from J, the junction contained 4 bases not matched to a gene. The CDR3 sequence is CASSPWTSGGQETQYF. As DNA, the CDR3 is TGTGCCAGCAGTCCCTGGACTAGCGGGGGCCAAGAGACCCAGTACTTC.

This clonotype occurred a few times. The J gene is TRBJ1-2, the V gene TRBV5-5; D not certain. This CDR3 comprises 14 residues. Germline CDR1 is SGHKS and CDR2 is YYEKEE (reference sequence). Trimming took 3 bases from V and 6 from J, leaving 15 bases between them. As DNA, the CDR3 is TGTGCCAGCAGCTCAGGACTCGGAGCGAATGGCTACACCTTC. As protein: CASSSGLGANGYTF.

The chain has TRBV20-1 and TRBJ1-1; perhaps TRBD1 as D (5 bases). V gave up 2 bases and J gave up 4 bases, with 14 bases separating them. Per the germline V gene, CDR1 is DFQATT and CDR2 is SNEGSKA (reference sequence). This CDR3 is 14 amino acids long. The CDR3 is CSARSPGWATEAFF. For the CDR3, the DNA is TGCAGTGCTAGAAGTCCAGGGTGGGCCACTGAAGCTTTCTTT.

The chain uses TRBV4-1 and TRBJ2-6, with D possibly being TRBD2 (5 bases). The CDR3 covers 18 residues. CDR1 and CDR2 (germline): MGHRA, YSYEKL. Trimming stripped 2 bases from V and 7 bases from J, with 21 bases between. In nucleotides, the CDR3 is TGCGCCAGCAGCCAAAGTTCGGGGTCAGCTCGGGTCGCCAACGTCCTGACTTTC. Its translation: CASSQSSGSARVANVLTF.

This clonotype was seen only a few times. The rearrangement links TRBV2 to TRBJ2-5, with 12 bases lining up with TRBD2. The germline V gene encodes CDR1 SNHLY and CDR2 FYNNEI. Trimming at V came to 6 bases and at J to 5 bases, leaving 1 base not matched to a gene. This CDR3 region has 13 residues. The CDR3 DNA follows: TGTGCCAGCAGGACTAGCGGGAGTGAGACCCAGTACTTC. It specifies CASRTSGSETQYF.

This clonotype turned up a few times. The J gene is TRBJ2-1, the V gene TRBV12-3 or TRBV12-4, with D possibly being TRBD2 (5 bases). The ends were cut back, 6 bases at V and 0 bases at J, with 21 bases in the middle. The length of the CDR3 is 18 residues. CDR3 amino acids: CASRGSGPYKSSYNEQFF. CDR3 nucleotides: TGTGCCAGCAGGGGCAGCGGTCCGTACAAGAGCTCCTACAATGAGCAGTTCTTC.

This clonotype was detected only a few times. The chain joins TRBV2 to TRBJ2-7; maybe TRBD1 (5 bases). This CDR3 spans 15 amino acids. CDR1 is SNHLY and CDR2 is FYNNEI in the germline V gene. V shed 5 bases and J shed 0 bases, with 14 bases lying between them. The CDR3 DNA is TGTGCCAGCAGTCATGACAGCTTAAGCTCCTACGAGCAGTACTTC. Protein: CASSHDSLSSYEQYF.

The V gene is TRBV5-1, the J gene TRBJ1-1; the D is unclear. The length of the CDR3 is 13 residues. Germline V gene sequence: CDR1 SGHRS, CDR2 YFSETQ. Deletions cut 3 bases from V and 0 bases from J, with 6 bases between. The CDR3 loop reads CASSWVLNTEAFF. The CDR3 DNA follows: TGCGCCAGCAGCTGGGTTTTGAACACTGAAGCTTTCTTT.

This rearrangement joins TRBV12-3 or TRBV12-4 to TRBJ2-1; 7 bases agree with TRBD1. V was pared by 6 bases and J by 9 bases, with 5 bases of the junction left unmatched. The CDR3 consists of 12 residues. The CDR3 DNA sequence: TGTGCCAGCAGGACTACAGGGGCTGAGCAGTTCTTC. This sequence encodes CASRTTGAEQFF.

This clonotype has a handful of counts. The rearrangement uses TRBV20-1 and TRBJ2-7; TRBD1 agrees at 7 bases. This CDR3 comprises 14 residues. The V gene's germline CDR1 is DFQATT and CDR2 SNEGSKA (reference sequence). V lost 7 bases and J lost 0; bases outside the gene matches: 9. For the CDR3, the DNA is TGCAGTGGAGCACAGGGGTTTGCCTCCTACGAGCAGTACTTC. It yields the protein CSGAQGFASYEQYF.

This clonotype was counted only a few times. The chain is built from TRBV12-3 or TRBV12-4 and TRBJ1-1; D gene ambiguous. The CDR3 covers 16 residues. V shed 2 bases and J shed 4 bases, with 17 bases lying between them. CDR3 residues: CASSLSIGSWGTEAFF. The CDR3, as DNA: TGTGCCAGCAGTTTATCGATTGGCTCCTGGGGCACTGAAGCTTTCTTT.

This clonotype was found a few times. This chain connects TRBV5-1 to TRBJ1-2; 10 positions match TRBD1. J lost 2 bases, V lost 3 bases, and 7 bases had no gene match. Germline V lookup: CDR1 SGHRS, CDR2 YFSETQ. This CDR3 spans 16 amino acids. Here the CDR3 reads CASSSGTGATNYGYTF. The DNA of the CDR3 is TGCGCCAGCAGCTCCGGGACAGGGGCTACAAACTATGGCTACACCTTC.

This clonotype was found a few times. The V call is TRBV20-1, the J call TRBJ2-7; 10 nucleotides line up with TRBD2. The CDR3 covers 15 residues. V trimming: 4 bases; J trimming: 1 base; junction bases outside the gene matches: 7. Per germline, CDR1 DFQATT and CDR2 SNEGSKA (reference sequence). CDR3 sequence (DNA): TGCAGTGCTAAATTGGCTAGCGGGGGATCCTACGAGCAGTACTTC. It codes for CSAKLASGGSYEQYF.

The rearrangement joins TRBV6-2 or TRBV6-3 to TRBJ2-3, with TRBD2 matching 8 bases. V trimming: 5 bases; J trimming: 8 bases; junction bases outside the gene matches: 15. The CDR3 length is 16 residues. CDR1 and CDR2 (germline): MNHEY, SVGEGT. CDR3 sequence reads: CASSTLTSGSGSTQYF. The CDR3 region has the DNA TGTGCCAGCAGTACCTTAACTAGCGGTTCGGGTAGTACGCAGTATTTT.

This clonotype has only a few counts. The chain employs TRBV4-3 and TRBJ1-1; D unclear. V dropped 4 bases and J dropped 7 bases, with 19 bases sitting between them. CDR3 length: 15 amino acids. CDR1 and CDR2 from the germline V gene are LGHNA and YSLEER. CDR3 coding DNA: TGCGCCAGCAGCCGGTACGGGAGGTCCAGTGATGAAGCTTTCTTT. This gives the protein CASSRYGRSSDEAFF.

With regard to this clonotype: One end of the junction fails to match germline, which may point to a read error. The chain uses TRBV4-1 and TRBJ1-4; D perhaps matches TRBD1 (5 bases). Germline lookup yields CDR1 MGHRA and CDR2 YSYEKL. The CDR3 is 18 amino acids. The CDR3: CASSEEFRGFATNEKLFF. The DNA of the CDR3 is TGCGCCAGCAGCGAAGAGTTTAGGGGTTTTGCAACTAATGAAAAACTGTTTTTT.